Each of the 15 T cell receptor beta chains below was sequenced from the same sample in a study of cytomegalovirus exposure and HLA in healthy donors. The PCR was carried out with 60 Vbeta primers and 13 Jbeta primers. The repertoire was sequenced with immunoSEQ multiplex PCR; TCRdb's copy has only in-frame clones and lacks some. The repertoire has 150,000 to 200,000 clones, 70% to 80% of them found once; the top ten carry about 9.1%. Sequenced: PBMCs. Receptor source: a man aged 18 to 30 in good health and CMV-seropositive.

V is TRBV10-3 and J is TRBJ2-7; 13 bases match TRBD2. V dropped 3 bases and J dropped 4; count of bases not matched to a gene: 9. This CDR3 comprises 17 residues. Per germline, CDR1 ENHRY and CDR2 SYGVKD. CDR3 protein: CAISDPGTSGIRYEQYF. In DNA form, the CDR3 reads TGTGCCATCAGTGACCCGGGGACTAGCGGGATAAGATACGAGCAGTACTTC.

This clone was observed a few times. V gene TRBV29-1 combines with J gene TRBJ1-6, with D perhaps matching TRBD1 (5 bases). The CDR3 spans 13 residues. Germline CDR1 and CDR2: SQVTM and ANQGSEA. Between the trimmed V and J ends, which lost 5 bases and 6 bases, there was a span of 11 bases. The CDR3 sequence is CSVQQEINSPLHF. CDR3 bases: TGCAGCGTTCAACAGGAGATTAATTCACCCCTCCACTTT.

This chain connects TRBV5-6 to TRBJ2-5; D uncertain. V gave up 1 base and J gave up 7 bases, with 11 bases separating them. The CDR3 sequence is 13 residues long. The V gene's germline CDR1 is SGHDT and CDR2 YYEEEE. In DNA, the CDR3 is TGTGCCAGCAGCTTGTTTCCCTTAGCGACCCAGTACTTC. Translation: CASSLFPLATQYF.

The chain recombines TRBV29-1 with TRBJ2-1, with D possibly being TRBD2 (6 bases). The V end was cut by 6 bases, the J end by 7 bases, with 13 bases between. The germline CDR1 and CDR2 sequences are SQVTM and ANQGSEA. CDR3 length equals 12 residues. The chain's CDR3 is CSVAGTDNEQFF. The CDR3 nucleotides are TGCAGCGTCGCTGGGACTGATAATGAGCAGTTCTTC.

V is TRBV5-4 and J is TRBJ2-7; 7 nucleotides agree with TRBD2. Germline lookup yields CDR1 SGHNT and CDR2 YYREEE (reference sequence). This CDR3 region has 16 residues. The V segment lost 0 bases and the J segment 4 bases; nucleotides outside the gene matches: 10. This chain's CDR3 is CASSLAMGGNRYEQYF. CDR3 nucleotide sequence: TGTGCCAGCAGCTTGGCCATGGGGGGGAATAGGTACGAGCAGTACTTC.

In this sample, this clone turned up once. J is TRBJ2-2 and V is TRBV28; 7 positions agree with TRBD1. This CDR3 has 17 amino acids. V shed 5 bases and J 2 bases; nucleotides not matched to a gene: 11. CDR1 is MDHEN, CDR2 SYDVKM, per germline. Written as DNA, the CDR3 is TGTGCCAGCAGTCCCATCCCCGGGACAGTAAACACCGGGGAGCTGTTTTTT. This sequence encodes CASSPIPGTVNTGELFF.

The chain is built from TRBV30 and TRBJ2-2; TRBD2 aligns across 8 bases. From germline, CDR1 is GTSNPN and CDR2 SVGIG (reference sequence). CDR3 length: 13 amino acids. Trimming took 5 bases from V and 7 from J; bases not matched to a gene: 6. CDR3 loop: CAWGASGSGELFF. CDR3 coding DNA: TGTGCCTGGGGTGCCAGCGGGAGCGGGGAGCTGTTTTTT.

The CDR3 here is CASSAGDDTEAFF. The CDR3 region has the DNA TGTGCCAGCAGCGCAGGGGACGACACTGAAGCTTTCTTT. J is TRBJ1-1 and V is TRBV9; maybe TRBD1 (6 bases). CDR3 size: 13 residues. Germline-derived CDR1 and CDR2 are SGDLS and YYNGEE. The V and J ends lost 3 bases and 3 bases respectively, with 9 bases between them. Full variable domain (rest looked up from reference TRBV9 and TRBJ1-1): DSGVTQTPKHLITATGQRVTLRCSPRSGDLSVYWYQQSLDQGLQFLIQYYNGEERAKGNILERFSAQQFPDLHSELNLSSLELGDSALYFCASSAGDDTEAFFGQGTRLTVV.

This clone has more than one count but fewer than ten. The chain carries TRBV6-1 and TRBJ2-5; D gene uncertain. Near its end, the DNA agrees better with TRBJ2-7, so the J call may be wrong. Germline assignment: CDR1 MNHNS and CDR2 SASEGT. This CDR3 is built from 12 residues. DNA of the CDR3: TGTGCCAGCAGTCGTCCCCGGTACGAGCAGTACTTC. This gives the protein CASSRPRYEQYF.

CDR3 nucleotide sequence: TGTGCCAGCAGCCAAGATGATGGACTTATAGCGACCAATGAGCAGTTCTTC. Residues: CASSQDDGLIATNEQFF. This chain uses TRBV4-2 with TRBJ2-1, with a possible D match to TRBD2 (5 bases). Germline V gives CDR1 LGHNA, CDR2 YNFKEQ. The CDR3 spans 17 residues. Trimming left V 0 bases short and J 6 bases short, with 18 bases between.

In its sample, this clone was seen once. The chain is built from TRBV29-1 and TRBJ2-1; 8 nucleotides match TRBD1. The CDR3 loop spans 11 amino acids. The trim removed 7 bases at V and 6 bases at J, leaving 2 bases unmatched. The V gene's germline CDR1 is SQVTM and CDR2 ANQGSEA. CDR3 nucleotides: TGCAGCGGGACAGGGCCCAATGAGCAGTTCTTC. Encoded protein: CSGTGPNEQFF.

This chain joins TRBV5-1 and TRBJ2-7, with TRBD2 matching over 7 bases. This CDR3 has 16 amino acids. Germline CDR1 reads SGHRS; CDR2 reads YFSETQ. The V gene end was trimmed by 2 bases and the J gene end by 5 bases; junction bases not matched to a gene: 13. CDR3 coding DNA: TGCGCCAGCAGCTTAGGACTAGTGGGGTTTGGGGACGAGCAGTACTTC. Amino acid sequence: CASSLGLVGFGDEQYF.

The CDR3 loop reads CASSPRVAYEQYF. CDR3 nucleotides: TGTGCCAGCAGCCCGAGGGTGGCTTACGAGCAGTACTTC. This chain uses TRBV4-2 with TRBJ2-7; D might be TRBD2 (5 bases). The CDR3 loop spans 13 amino acids. Trimming took off 4 bases at V and 4 bases at J, with 11 bases between the two ends. Germline V CDR1 and CDR2: LGHNA, YNFKEQ.

This sequence joins TRBV13 and TRBJ1-1; D unresolved. Trimming pared 0 bases from V and 5 bases from J, leaving 10 bases between. Germline CDR1 is PRHDT and CDR2 is FYEKMQ (reference sequence). The CDR3 contains 14 residues. The CDR3 DNA reads TGTGCCAGCAGCTTAGGCCGGTATGAAACTGAAGCTTTCTTT. Its protein is CASSLGRYETEAFF.

V and J are TRBV25-1 and TRBJ2-3, with D possibly matching TRBD1 (7 bases). Looked up from germline, CDR1 is MGHDK and CDR2 is SYGVNS. V shed 4 bases and J shed 2 bases, with 10 bases lying between them. There are 14 residues in the CDR3. The CDR3 is CASSAGGNTDTQYF. The CDR3 nucleotides are TGTGCCAGCAGTGCAGGGGGGAACACAGATACGCAGTATTTT.